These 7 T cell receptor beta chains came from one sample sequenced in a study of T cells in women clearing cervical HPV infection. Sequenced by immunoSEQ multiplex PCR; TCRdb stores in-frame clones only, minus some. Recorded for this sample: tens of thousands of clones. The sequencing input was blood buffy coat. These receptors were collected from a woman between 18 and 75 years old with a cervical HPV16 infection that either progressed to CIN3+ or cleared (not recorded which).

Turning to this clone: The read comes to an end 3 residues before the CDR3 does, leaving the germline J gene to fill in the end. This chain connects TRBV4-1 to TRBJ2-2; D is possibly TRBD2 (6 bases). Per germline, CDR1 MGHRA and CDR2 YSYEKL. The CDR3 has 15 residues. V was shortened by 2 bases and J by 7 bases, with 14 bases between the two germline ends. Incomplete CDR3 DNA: TGCGCCAGCAGCCAACAGCCTCTGGAGGGCGGGGAG. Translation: CASSQQPLEGGE. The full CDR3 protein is CASSQQPLEGGELFF.

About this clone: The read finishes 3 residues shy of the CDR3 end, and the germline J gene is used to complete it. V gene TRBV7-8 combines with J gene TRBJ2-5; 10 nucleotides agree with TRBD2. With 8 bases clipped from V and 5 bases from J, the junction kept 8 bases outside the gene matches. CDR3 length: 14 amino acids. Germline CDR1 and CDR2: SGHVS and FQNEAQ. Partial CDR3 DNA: TGTGCCAGCCGCGCACTAGCGGGATTGGAGACC. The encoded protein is CASRALAGLET. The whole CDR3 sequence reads CASRALAGLETQYF.

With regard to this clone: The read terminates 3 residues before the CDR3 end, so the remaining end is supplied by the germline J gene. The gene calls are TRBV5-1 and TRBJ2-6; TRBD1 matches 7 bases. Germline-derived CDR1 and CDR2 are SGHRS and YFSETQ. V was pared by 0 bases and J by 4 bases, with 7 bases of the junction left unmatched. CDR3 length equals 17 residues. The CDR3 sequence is CASSLEGRGSGANVLTF. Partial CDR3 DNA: TGCGCCAGCAGCTTGGAGGGCAGGGGGTCCGGGGCCAACGTC. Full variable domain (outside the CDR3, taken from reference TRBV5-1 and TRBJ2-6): KAGVTQTPRYLIKTRGQQVTLSCSPISGHRSVSWYQQTPGQGLQFLFEYFSETQRNKGNFPGRFSGRQFSNSRSEMNVSTLELGDSALYLCASSLEGRGSGANVLTFGAGSRLTVL.

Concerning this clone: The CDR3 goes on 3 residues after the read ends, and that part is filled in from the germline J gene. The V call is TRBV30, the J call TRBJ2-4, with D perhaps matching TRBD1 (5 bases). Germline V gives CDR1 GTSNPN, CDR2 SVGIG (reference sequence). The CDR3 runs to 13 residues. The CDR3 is CAWSATVNYGQYF. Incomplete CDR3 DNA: TGTGCCTGGAGTGCGACAGTGAACTATGGT.

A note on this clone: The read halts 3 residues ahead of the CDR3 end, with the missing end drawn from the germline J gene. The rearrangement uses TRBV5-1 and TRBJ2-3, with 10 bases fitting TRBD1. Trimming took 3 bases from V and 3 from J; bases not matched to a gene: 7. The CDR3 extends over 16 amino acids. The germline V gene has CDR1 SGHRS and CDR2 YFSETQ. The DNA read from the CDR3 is TGCGCCAGCAGCTCCTGGGACAGGGGAGGGACAGATACG. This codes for CASSSWDRGGTDT. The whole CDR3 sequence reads CASSSWDRGGTDTQYF.

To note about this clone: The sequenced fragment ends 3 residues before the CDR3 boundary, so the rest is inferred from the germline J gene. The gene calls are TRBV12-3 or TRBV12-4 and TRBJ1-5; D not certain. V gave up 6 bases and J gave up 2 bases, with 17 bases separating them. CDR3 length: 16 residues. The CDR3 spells CASSTTPPRGNQPQHF. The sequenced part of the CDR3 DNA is TGTGCCAGCAGCACCACCCCCCCTCGGGGCAATCAGCCC.

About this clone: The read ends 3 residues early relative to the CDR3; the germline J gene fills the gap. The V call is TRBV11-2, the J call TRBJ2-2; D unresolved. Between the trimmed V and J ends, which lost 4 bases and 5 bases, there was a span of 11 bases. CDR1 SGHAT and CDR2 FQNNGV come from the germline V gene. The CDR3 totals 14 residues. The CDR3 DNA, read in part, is TGTGCCAGCAGCTCAAGGTCCGGGACCGGGGAG. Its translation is CASSSRSGTGE. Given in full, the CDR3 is CASSSRSGTGELFF.